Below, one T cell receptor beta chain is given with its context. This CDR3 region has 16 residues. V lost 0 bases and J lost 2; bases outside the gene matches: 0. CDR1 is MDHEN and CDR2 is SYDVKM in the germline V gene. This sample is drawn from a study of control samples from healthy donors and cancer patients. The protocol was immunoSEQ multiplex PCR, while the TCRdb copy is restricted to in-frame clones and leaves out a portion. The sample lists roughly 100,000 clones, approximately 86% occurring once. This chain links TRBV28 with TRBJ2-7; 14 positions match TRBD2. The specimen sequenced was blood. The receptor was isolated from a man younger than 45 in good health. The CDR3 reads CASSLWTSGRAYEQYF. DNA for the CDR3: TGTGCCAGCAGTTTATGGACTAGCGGGAGGGCCTACGAGCAGTACTTC.